A single sample is the source of the 8 T cell receptor beta chains below, sequenced in a study of identical twins. MiXCR, run by TCRdb on the 5' RACE reads, gives a single entry per CDR3 protein. The sample yields some 320,000 distinct CDR3 sequences, 9% to 15% seen once. The same specimen was also included in a second study, on yellow fever vaccine responses in identical twins.

Material for sequencing was CD8+ T cells sorted from blood. The receptors were gathered from a woman aged 18 to 35 in good health.

The rearrangement joins TRBV28 to TRBJ2-7; D call uncertain. Germline CDR1 is MDHEN and CDR2 is SYDVKM. V was pared by 3 bases and J by 3 bases, with 18 bases between. This CDR3 is built from 16 residues. The CDR3 sequence is CASSFLRAFRHYEQYF. Written as DNA, the CDR3 is TGTGCCAGCAGTTTTCTACGGGCCTTTCGCCACTACGAGCAGTACTTC. Combining the CDR3 with reference TRBV28 and TRBJ2-7 gives the whole variable domain DVKVTQSSRYLVKRTGEKVFLECVQDMDHENMFWYRQDPGLGLRLIYFSYDVKMKEKGDIPEGYSVSREKKERFSLILESASTNQTSMYLCASSFLRAFRHYEQYFGPGTRLTVT.

This clonotype was detected a few times. The chain employs TRBV28 and TRBJ2-7; possible D gene TRBD2, 5 bases. V dropped 7 bases and J dropped 2 bases, with 9 bases sitting between them. Germline V CDR1 and CDR2: MDHEN, SYDVKM. The CDR3 length is 12 residues. CDR3 region: CASTPGAYEQYF. DNA of the CDR3: TGTGCCAGCACCCCCGGGGCCTACGAGCAGTACTTC.

This clonotype has only a few counts. The J gene is TRBJ1-1, the V gene TRBV28; D might be TRBD1 (5 bases). CDR1 MDHEN and CDR2 SYDVKM come from the germline V gene. V shed 9 bases and J shed 4 bases, with 12 bases lying between them. This CDR3 is 12 amino acids long. The CDR3 here is CASRQLRTEAFF. The CDR3 region has the DNA TGTGCCAGTCGACAGTTGCGCACTGAAGCTTTCTTT.

The chain recombines TRBV18 with TRBJ2-3; 9 nucleotides align to TRBD2. The CDR3 is 17 residues long. J lost 4 bases, V lost 0 bases, and 8 bases had no gene match. Looked up from germline, CDR1 is KGHSH and CDR2 is LQKENI. CDR3 DNA sequence: TGTGCCAGCTCACCACCGATAGCGGGAGTCGTATCAGATACGCAGTATTTT. This sequence encodes CASSPPIAGVVSDTQYF.

The rearrangement links TRBV27 to TRBJ2-3, with 7 bases fitting TRBD1. Germline lookup yields CDR1 MNHEY and CDR2 SMNVEV (reference sequence). CDR3 length equals 15 residues. The ends lost 1 base at V and 6 bases at J; junction bases unmatched: 7. The CDR3 is CASSLWAGGEDTQYF. CDR3 DNA sequence: TGTGCCAGCAGTTTATGGGCAGGGGGTGAGGATACGCAGTATTTT.

Ten or more counts support this clonotype. V gene TRBV3-1 combines with J gene TRBJ2-1; D may be TRBD2 (5 bases). The CDR3 has 14 residues. V was cut by 1 base and J by 6 bases, with 10 bases left in between. From germline, CDR1 is LGHDT and CDR2 YNNKEL (reference sequence). CDR3 sequence (DNA): TGTGCCAGCAGCCAAGGTAGCCTAGCCAATGAGCAGTTCTTC. It yields the protein CASSQGSLANEQFF.

The CDR3 DNA reads as TGCGCCAGCAGCTTGGCCCAGTCAGCCTACAATGAGCAGTTCTTC. This gives the protein CASSLAQSAYNEQFF. This chain uses TRBV5-1 with TRBJ2-1; D remains unclear. Trimming stripped 0 bases from V and 2 bases from J, with 9 bases between. Germline V lookup: CDR1 SGHRS, CDR2 YFSETQ. CDR3 size: 15 residues.

This clonotype was counted between two and nine times. The chain uses TRBV6-5 and TRBJ1-4; the D is unclear. The CDR3 extends over 17 amino acids. Trimming took off 0 bases at V and 5 bases at J, with 16 bases between the two ends. The germline CDR1 and CDR2 sequences are MNHEY and SVGAGI. The CDR3 DNA follows: TGTGCCAGCAGTTACTCGTGGCGGCGAGCCAGGAATGAAAAACTGTTTTTT. Residues: CASSYSWRRARNEKLFF.